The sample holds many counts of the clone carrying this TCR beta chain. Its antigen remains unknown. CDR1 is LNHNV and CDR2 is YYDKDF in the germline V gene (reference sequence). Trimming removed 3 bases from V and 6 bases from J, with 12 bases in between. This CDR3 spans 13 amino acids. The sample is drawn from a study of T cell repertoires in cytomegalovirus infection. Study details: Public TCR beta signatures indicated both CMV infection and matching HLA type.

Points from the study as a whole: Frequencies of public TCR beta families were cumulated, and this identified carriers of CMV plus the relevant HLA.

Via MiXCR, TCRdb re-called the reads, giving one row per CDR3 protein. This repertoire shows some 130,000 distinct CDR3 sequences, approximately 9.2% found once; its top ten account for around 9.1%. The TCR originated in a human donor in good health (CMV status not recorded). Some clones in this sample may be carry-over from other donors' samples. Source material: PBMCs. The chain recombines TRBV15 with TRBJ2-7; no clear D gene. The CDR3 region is CATSSRTGREQYF. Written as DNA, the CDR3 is TGTGCCACCAGCAGTCGGACCGGGCGCGAGCAGTACTTC.